Listed below are T cell receptor beta chains from one sample, sequenced in a study of spatial heterogeneity in lung cancer. TCRdb reanalysed the 5' RACE reads using MiXCR and keeps one entry per CDR3 protein. The table lists about 45,000 distinct CDR3 sequences, around 7.1% of them singletons, with roughly 45% in the top ten. The sample consisted of PBMCs, taken at surgery. The receptors derive from a female donor with early-stage non-small cell lung cancer. CDR3s leave out the opening cysteine and the closing phenylalanine or tryptophan. D genes are given only for firm matches.

TRBV2,TRBD1,ASSERQGKNEQF
TRBV29-1,TRBD2,SVARLAGETNEQF
TRBV3-1,NA,ASSPGDTNTGELF
TRBV5-1,TRBD2,ASRSLSGGADEQF
TRBV9,TRBD1,ASSAGQAGNTIY
TRBV12-5,TRBD1,ASGSGQVFWNEQF
TRBV5-6,NA,ASSSGTLLLNEQF
TRBV6-1,TRBD1,ASRQGANQPQH
TRBV9,NA,ASSVEGYYGYT
TRBV4-1,NA,ASSQAGGQSYEQY
TRBV12-3/TRBV12-4,NA,ASSSRRESHEQY
TRBV20-1,TRBD1,SARDRRQGMDQPQH
TRBV20-1,NA,SARAAEHEKLF
TRBV3-1,NA,ASSPDSNYGYT
TRBV6-1,NA,ASSADRLLTDTQY
TRBV5-1,NA,ASSLYESGANVLT
TRBV11-2,TRBD2,ASSSPLAGAETQY
TRBV6-5,NA,ASSHRESQY
TRBV5-1,NA,ASSLARGATGANVLT
TRBV3-1,NA,ASSQQGTNEKLF
TRBV5-1,TRBD1,ASSRIQGVVSNEQF
TRBV18,NA,ASSPPAGSSYNSPLH
TRBV6-6,NA,ASSYPTDEGQPQH
TRBV7-2,NA,ASSRDQALRTQY
TRBV10-3,NA,AISESANPAADTQY
TRBV7-9,TRBD1,ASSPRQGRTEAF
TRBV7-2,NA,ASSSKGFDTEAF
TRBV10-1,TRBD1,ASSDRGREETQY
TRBV14,NA,ASSQDTTEGSPLH
TRBV12-3/TRBV12-4,NA,ASSRREDYGYT
TRBV5-1,NA,ASSLVPSGANVLT
TRBV20-1,NA,SARDGGGHEKLF
TRBV7-9,TRBD2,ASSPRLAGQRDTQY
TRBV6-5,NA,ASSTHPNTEAF
TRBV4-2,NA,ASSHSPAAAGRQETQY
TRBV7-2,NA,ASSLAGSVRGNEQF
TRBV12-3/TRBV12-4,TRBD2,ASSPSGLAGARTVY
TRBV12-3/TRBV12-4,NA,ATAGRRDNEQF
TRBV29-1,NA,SAEKTVINYGYT
TRBV14,NA,ASSQARPITDTQY
TRBV28,NA,ASSPGGSYEQY
TRBV5-8,NA,ASSLGLASYNEQF
TRBV28,NA,ASSLVGSDEKLF
TRBV5-1,NA,ASSRDGSYEQY
TRBV5-1,TRBD1,ASSPALTGRVTEAF
TRBV5-1,NA,ASSLGLTANTEAF
TRBV21-1,NA,ASSICTAYLYEQY
TRBV7-2,NA,ASSPGGNTDTQY